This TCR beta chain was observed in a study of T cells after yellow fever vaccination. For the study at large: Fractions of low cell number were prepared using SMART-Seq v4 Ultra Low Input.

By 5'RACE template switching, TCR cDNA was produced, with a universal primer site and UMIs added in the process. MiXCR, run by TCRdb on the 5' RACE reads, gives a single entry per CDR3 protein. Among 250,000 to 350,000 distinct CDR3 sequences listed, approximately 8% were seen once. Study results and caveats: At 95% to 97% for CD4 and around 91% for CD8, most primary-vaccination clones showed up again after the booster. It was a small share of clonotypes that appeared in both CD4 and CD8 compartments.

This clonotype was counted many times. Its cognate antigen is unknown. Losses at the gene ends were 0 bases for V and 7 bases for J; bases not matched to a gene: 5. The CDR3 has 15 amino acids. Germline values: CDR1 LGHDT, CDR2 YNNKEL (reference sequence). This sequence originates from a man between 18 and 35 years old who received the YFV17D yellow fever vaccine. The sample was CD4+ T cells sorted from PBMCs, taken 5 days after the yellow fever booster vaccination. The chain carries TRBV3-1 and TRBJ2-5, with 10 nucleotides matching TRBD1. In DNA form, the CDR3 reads TGTGCCAGCAGCCAAGAGCGCAGACAGGGGGCGACCCAGTACTTC. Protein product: CASSQERRQGATQYF.